This T cell receptor (beta chain) was found in a study of a mutant IDH1 vaccine in newly diagnosed glioma. Study summary: Most patients had received both radiotherapy and temozolomide, the prior options being radiotherapy, temozolomide, or both.

Time point indicated: week 23, last vaccination. Vaccine doses each comprised 300 ug of mutant IDH1 20-mer peptide, with topical imiquimod. Turning to this clone: Its target is not known.

Method: immunoSEQ multiplex PCR; TCRdb's copy keeps in-frame clones and lacks some. The sample has over 45,000 clones, about four fifths seen once; the top ten hold more than 5.5%. Sequences were derived from PBMCs, sampled from a glioma patient whose treatment included an IDH1 peptide vaccine. The sequence was obtained from a middle-aged man with glioma.

The CDR3 loop reads CASSPDRVTYF. Written as DNA, the CDR3 is TGTGCCAGCTCACCAGACAGGGTAACTTACTTC. The rearrangement links TRBV18 to TRBJ2-7; 7 nucleotides agree with TRBD1. The CDR3 spans 11 residues. The germline CDR1 and CDR2 sequences are KGHSH and LQKENI. Trimming took 2 bases from V and 13 from J; bases not matched to a gene: 5.